Listed below are T cell receptor beta chains from one sample, sequenced in a study of T cell responses to AZD1222 COVID-19 vaccine. The protocol was immunoSEQ multiplex PCR, while the TCRdb copy is restricted to in-frame clones and leaves out a portion. Among about 150,000 clones, 75% to 95% were seen once, and the ten largest hold about 1.6%. The sequencing here drew on peripheral blood, taken on day 0 of AZD1222 vaccination. These receptors all stem from an adult in good health. Both conserved end residues are part of each CDR3. D genes are given only for firm matches. For some rows the clone size is stated as once, few or many, or as a class when expanded; others skip it.

length: 16; J: TRBJ2-7; D: TRBD1; size: .; V: TRBV6-1; DNA: TGTGCCAGCAGTGAAGACCCTAGACCAGGGGGCTACGAGCAGTACTTC; CDR3: CASSEDPRPGGYEQYF
length: 16; J: TRBJ1-4; D: .; size: .; V: TRBV9; DNA: TGTGCCAGCAGCAAACGGACAGACCGGCGGGAGGAAAAACTGTTTTTT; CDR3: CASSKRTDRREEKLFF
length: 14; J: TRBJ2-7; D: TRBD2; size: .; V: TRBV2; DNA: TGTGCCTCCTATAGCGGGGGCAGCTCCTACGAGCAGTACTTC; CDR3: CASYSGGSSYEQYF
length: 15; J: TRBJ1-5; D: TRBD1; size: .; V: TRBV6-5; DNA: TGTGCCAGCAGTCCGACAGGGGATAGCAATCAGCCCCAGCATTTT; CDR3: CASSPTGDSNQPQHF
length: 17; J: TRBJ1-6; D: .; size: .; V: TRBV27; DNA: TGTGCCAGCAGTTTATCTAGGGCACAGGACTATAATTCACCCCTCCACTTT; CDR3: CASSLSRAQDYNSPLHF
length: 13; J: TRBJ1-2; D: .; size: .; V: TRBV3-1/TRBV3-2; DNA: TGTGCCAGCAGGAAGGGGTTAAACTATGGCTACACCTTC; CDR3: CASRKGLNYGYTF
length: 13; J: TRBJ2-1; D: .; size: .; V: TRBV11-3; DNA: TGTGCCAGCAGCTTAGACGTTTACAATGAGCAGTTCTTC; CDR3: CASSLDVYNEQFF
length: 15; J: TRBJ2-7; D: TRBD1; size: .; V: TRBV3-1/TRBV3-2; DNA: TGTGCCAGCAGGCAGACAGGGCTCCAGGGGTACGAGCAGTACTTC; CDR3: CASRQTGLQGYEQYF
length: 16; J: TRBJ1-4; D: TRBD1; size: .; V: TRBV13; DNA: TGTGCCAGCAGCTCGGGCTCTACAGGGGAATTTAGGAAACTGTTTTTT; CDR3: CASSSGSTGEFRKLFF
length: 17; J: TRBJ1-5; D: TRBD1; size: .; V: TRBV28; DNA: TGTGCCAGCAGTGATGGACAGGGGATACAGATTCGTCAGCCCCAGCATTTT; CDR3: CASSDGQGIQIRQPQHF
length: 15; J: TRBJ1-1; D: .; size: .; V: TRBV7-2; DNA: TGTGCCAGCAGCTTAGGGATAGGGGGGAACACTGAAGCTTTCTTT; CDR3: CASSLGIGGNTEAFF
length: 15; J: TRBJ1-1; D: TRBD1; size: few; V: TRBV19; DNA: TGTGCCAGTAGTATTCAAGGCAGGGGGTACACTGAAGCTTTCTTT; CDR3: CASSIQGRGYTEAFF
length: 17; J: TRBJ1-2; D: TRBD1; size: once; V: TRBV7-8; DNA: TGTGCCAGCAGCTTAGCAAGGACAGGGAGGTCGGGTATTAGCTACACCTTC; CDR3: CASSLARTGRSGISYTF
length: 13; J: TRBJ1-5; D: .; size: .; V: TRBV30; DNA: TGTGCCTGGAGTGTAAGCAGTGGTCAGCCCCAGCATTTT; CDR3: CAWSVSSGQPQHF
length: 14; J: TRBJ1-2; D: .; size: .; V: TRBV7-9; DNA: TGTGCCAGCAGCTTAGGGGAGGGAACCTATGGCTACACCTTC; CDR3: CASSLGEGTYGYTF
length: 17; J: TRBJ2-5; D: TRBD1; size: .; V: TRBV5-6; DNA: TGTGCCAGCAGCTGGGAGCAGGGGGCGATTCTACAAGAGACCCAGTACTTC; CDR3: CASSWEQGAILQETQYF
length: 10; J: TRBJ2-1; D: .; size: .; V: TRBV28; DNA: TGTGCCAGCAGTTTGGTAGAGCAGTTCTTC; CDR3: CASSLVEQFF
length: 16; J: TRBJ1-2; D: TRBD1; size: .; V: TRBV5-6; DNA: TGTGCCAGCAGCTCCCCCGGAACAGGGGACAACTATGGCTACACCTTC; CDR3: CASSSPGTGDNYGYTF
length: 18; J: TRBJ1-2; D: TRBD1; size: .; V: TRBV5-1; DNA: TGCGCCAGCAGCTTGTATTCGGGACAGGGGGCCACGGTTAATGGCTACACCTTC; CDR3: CASSLYSGQGATVNGYTF
length: 16; J: TRBJ1-1; D: .; size: .; V: TRBV24-1; DNA: TGTGCCACCAGTGACTCCACAACGACCTTCAACACTGAAGCTTTCTTT; CDR3: CATSDSTTTFNTEAFF
length: 15; J: TRBJ2-1; D: TRBD1; size: .; V: TRBV11-1; DNA: TGTGCCAGCAGCTTAGCGGCAGGGGGTTGGGATGAGCAGTTCTTC; CDR3: CASSLAAGGWDEQFF
length: 14; J: TRBJ1-6; D: TRBD1; size: .; V: TRBV6-5; DNA: TGTGCCAGCAGCTCGGACAGGAGCAATTCACCCCTCCACTTT; CDR3: CASSSDRSNSPLHF
length: 14; J: TRBJ2-2; D: .; size: once; V: TRBV30; DNA: TGTGCCTGGAGTAAGAGGGGGGTAACCGGGGAGCTGTTTTTT; CDR3: CAWSKRGVTGELFF
length: 14; J: TRBJ1-2; D: .; size: .; V: TRBV5-1; DNA: TGCGCCAGCAGTCTAAGACGGGAGGGGTATGGCTACACCTTC; CDR3: CASSLRREGYGYTF
length: 15; J: TRBJ1-1; D: .; size: .; V: TRBV11-3; DNA: TGTGCCAGCAGCTTACAGGCAGGGGTGAACACTGAAGCTTTCTTT; CDR3: CASSLQAGVNTEAFF
length: 17; J: TRBJ1-2; D: .; size: .; V: TRBV3-1/TRBV3-2; DNA: TGTGCCAGCAGCCAAGATTTTGGGTCAGGCAGTAACTATGGCTACACCTTC; CDR3: CASSQDFGSGSNYGYTF
length: 15; J: TRBJ1-6; D: .; size: few; V: TRBV2; DNA: TGTGCCAGCATACTTCCGGACAGAGATAATTCACCCCTCCACTTT; CDR3: CASILPDRDNSPLHF
length: 13; J: TRBJ1-6; D: .; size: .; V: TRBV5-6; DNA: TGTGCCAGCAGTCGAGGGGACAATTCACCCCTCCACTTT; CDR3: CASSRGDNSPLHF
length: 15; J: TRBJ1-5; D: TRBD1; size: .; V: TRBV28; DNA: TGTGCCAGCAGTAGGACAGGGGGCAGTAATCAGCCCCAGCATTTT; CDR3: CASSRTGGSNQPQHF
length: 14; J: TRBJ1-2; D: TRBD1; size: .; V: TRBV27; DNA: TGTGCCAGCAGTTTGCGGACAGGGGGCTATGGCTACACCTTC; CDR3: CASSLRTGGYGYTF
length: 16; J: TRBJ1-2; D: TRBD1; size: .; V: TRBV4-2; DNA: TGTGCCAACAGCCATCTCCGGGACAGGAGAACGTATGGCTACACCTTC; CDR3: CANSHLRDRRTYGYTF
length: 15; J: TRBJ2-3; D: TRBD1; size: .; V: TRBV24-1; DNA: TGTGCCACCAGTGAGCAGGGGGCAACCACAGATACGCAGTATTTT; CDR3: CATSEQGATTDTQYF
length: 16; J: TRBJ2-7; D: .; size: .; V: TRBV20-1; DNA: TGCAGTGCTAGTACACCGGGACACAGAAGCTCCTACGAGCAGTACTTC; CDR3: CSASTPGHRSSYEQYF
length: 15; J: TRBJ1-1; D: TRBD1; size: .; V: TRBV9; DNA: TGTGCCAGCAGGGGCGGGACAGGCAAGAACACTGAAGCTTTCTTT; CDR3: CASRGGTGKNTEAFF
length: 19; J: TRBJ2-7; D: TRBD1; size: .; V: TRBV6-1; DNA: TGTGCCAGCAGTGAAGCGAACCCGGGACAGGGTTTTATCTCCTACGAGCAGTACTTC; CDR3: CASSEANPGQGFISYEQYF
length: 14; J: TRBJ1-2; D: .; size: .; V: TRBV18; DNA: TGTGCCAGCTCACCACTTCCACTCAACTATGGCTACACCTTC; CDR3: CASSPLPLNYGYTF
length: 21; J: TRBJ2-2; D: .; size: .; V: TRBV21-1; DNA: TGTGCCAGCAGCAAAGGACTAGCGGGGGGCTCGAAGACAAATAACACCGGGGAGCTGTTTTTT; CDR3: CASSKGLAGGSKTNNTGELFF
length: 13; J: TRBJ1-1; D: .; size: .; V: TRBV7-3; DNA: TGTGCCAGCAGCTTAGGACAGAACACTGAAGCTTTCTTT; CDR3: CASSLGQNTEAFF
length: 15; J: TRBJ1-5; D: .; size: .; V: TRBV18; DNA: TGTGCCAGCTCACCACCGGGGACGGCGGGTCAGCCCCAGCATTTT; CDR3: CASSPPGTAGQPQHF
length: 13; J: TRBJ1-2; D: TRBD1; size: .; V: TRBV7-8; DNA: TGTGCCAGCAGCACCGGGACAGGCGATGGCTACACCTTC; CDR3: CASSTGTGDGYTF
length: 14; J: TRBJ1-5; D: .; size: .; V: TRBV9; DNA: TGTGCCAGCAGCGCCCGGGGGGGCAATCAGCCCCAGCATTTT; CDR3: CASSARGGNQPQHF
length: 16; J: TRBJ1-2; D: TRBD1; size: .; V: TRBV5-1; DNA: TGCGCCAGCAGCCCGGGACAGGGGGCAAGATTGTATGGCTACACCTTC; CDR3: CASSPGQGARLYGYTF
length: 15; J: TRBJ2-1; D: .; size: once; V: TRBV28; DNA: TGTGCCAGCAGTTTTGGGGGGGCCTTTGTGAGTGAGCAGTTCTTC; CDR3: CASSFGGAFVSEQFF
length: 16; J: TRBJ1-2; D: .; size: .; V: TRBV28; DNA: TGTGCCAGCAGCCCTTTGGGGCAGAATTACAACTATGGCTACACCTTC; CDR3: CASSPLGQNYNYGYTF
length: 16; J: TRBJ2-7; D: TRBD2; size: .; V: TRBV4-3; DNA: TGCGCCAGCGGACTGCGGGGAACTAGCGGGGGTTACGAGCAGTACTTC; CDR3: CASGLRGTSGGYEQYF
length: 20; J: TRBJ1-3; D: TRBD1; size: .; V: TRBV23-1; DNA: TGCGCCAGCAGTCAATTTACCTTTTGGAACAGGGGGTACTCTGGAAACACCATATATTTT; CDR3: CASSQFTFWNRGYSGNTIYF